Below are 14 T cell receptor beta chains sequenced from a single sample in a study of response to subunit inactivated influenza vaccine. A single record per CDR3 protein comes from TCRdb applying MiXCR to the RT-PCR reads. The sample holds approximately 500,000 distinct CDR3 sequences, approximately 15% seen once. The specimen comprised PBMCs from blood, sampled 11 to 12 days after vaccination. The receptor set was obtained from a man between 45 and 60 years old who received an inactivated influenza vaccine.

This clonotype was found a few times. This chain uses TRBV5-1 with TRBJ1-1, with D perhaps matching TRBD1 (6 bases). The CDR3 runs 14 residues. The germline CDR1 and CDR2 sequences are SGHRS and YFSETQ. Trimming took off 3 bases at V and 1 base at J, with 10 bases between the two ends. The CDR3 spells CASSSGTTNTEAFF. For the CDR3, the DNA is TGCGCCAGCAGCTCCGGGACAACGAACACTGAAGCTTTCTTT.

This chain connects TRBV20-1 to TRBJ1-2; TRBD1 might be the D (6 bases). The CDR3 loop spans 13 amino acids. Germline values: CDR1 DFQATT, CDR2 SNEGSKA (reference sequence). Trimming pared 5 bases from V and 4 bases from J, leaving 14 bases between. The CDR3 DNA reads TGCAGTGCTCCCACAGGGCTCAGCTATGGCTACACCTTC. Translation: CSAPTGLSYGYTF.

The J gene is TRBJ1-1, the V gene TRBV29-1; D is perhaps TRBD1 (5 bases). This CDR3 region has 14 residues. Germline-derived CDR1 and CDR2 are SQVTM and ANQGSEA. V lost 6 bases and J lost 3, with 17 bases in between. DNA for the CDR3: TGCAGCGTGTTGGGGGTACCCGGGGACACTGAAGCTTTCTTT. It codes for CSVLGVPGDTEAFF.

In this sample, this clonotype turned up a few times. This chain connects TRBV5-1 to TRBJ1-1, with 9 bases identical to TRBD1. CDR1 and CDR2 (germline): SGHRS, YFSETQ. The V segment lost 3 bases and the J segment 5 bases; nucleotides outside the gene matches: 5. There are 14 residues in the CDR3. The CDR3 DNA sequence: TGCGCCAGCAGCTGGGACAGGGTATTTACTGAAGCTTTCTTT. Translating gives CASSWDRVFTEAFF.

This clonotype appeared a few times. Here the CDR3 DNA reads TGTGCCAGCAGCTTCCCTAGCGCGACCCAGTACTTC. Translation: CASSFPSATQYF. The genes are TRBV7-9 and TRBJ2-5, with a weak D call TRBD2 (6 bases). Germline V gene sequence: CDR1 SEHNR, CDR2 FQNEAQ (reference sequence). This CDR3 has 12 residues. Trimming pared 3 bases from V and 7 bases from J, leaving 9 bases between.

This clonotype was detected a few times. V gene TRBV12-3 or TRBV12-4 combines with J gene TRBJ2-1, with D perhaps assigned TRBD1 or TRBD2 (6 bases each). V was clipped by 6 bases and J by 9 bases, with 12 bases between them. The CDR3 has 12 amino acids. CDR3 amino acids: CASSPGGLEQFF. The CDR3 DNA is TGTGCCAGCAGCCCCGGGGGCCTTGAGCAGTTCTTC.

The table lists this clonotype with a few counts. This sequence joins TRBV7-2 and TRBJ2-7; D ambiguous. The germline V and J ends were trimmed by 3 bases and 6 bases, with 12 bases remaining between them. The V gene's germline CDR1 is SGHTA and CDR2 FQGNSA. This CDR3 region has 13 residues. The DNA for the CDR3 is TGTGCCAGCAGCTTCCAGATTGCGGCCGAGCAGTACTTC. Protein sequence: CASSFQIAAEQYF.

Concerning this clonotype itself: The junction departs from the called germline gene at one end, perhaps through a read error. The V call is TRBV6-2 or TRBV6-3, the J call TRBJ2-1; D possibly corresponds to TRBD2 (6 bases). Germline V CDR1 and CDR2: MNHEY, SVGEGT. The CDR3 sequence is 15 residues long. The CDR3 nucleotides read TGTGCCAGCAGCGGGAGACTTAAGGCCCCCCTTGAGCAGCTCTTC. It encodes CASSGRLKAPLEQLF.

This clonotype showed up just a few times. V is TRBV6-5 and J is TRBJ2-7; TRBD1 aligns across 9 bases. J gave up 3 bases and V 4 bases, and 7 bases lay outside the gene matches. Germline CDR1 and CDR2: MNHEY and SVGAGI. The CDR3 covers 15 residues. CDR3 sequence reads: CASSSTRDRDYEQYF. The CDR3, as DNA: TGTGCCAGCAGTTCAACCCGGGACAGGGACTACGAGCAGTACTTC.

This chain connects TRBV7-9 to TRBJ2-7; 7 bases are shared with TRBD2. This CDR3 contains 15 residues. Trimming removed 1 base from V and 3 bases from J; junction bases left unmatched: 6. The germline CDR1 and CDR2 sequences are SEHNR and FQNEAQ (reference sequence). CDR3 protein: CASSLGVQRGYEQYF. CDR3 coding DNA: TGTGCCAGCAGCTTAGGGGTCCAGCGGGGCTACGAGCAGTACTTC.

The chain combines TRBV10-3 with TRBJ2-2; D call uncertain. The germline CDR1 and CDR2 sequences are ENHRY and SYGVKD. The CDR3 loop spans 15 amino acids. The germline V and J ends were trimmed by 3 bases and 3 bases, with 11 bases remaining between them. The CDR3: CAISEGLGDTGELFF. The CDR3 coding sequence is TGTGCCATCAGTGAAGGTCTAGGAGACACCGGGGAGCTGTTTTTT.

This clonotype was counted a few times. For the CDR3, the DNA is TGTGCCAGCAGTCCAGGACAGTATCCTACGAAGCAGTACTTC. Amino acids: CASSPGQYPTKQYF. The chain carries TRBV11-2 and TRBJ2-7, with D perhaps TRBD1 (6 bases). V gave up 6 bases and J gave up 8 bases, with 20 bases separating them. The CDR3 is made up of 14 amino acids. Germline V gives CDR1 SGHAT, CDR2 FQNNGV. The full variable domain, completed using reference TRBV11-2 and TRBJ2-7, is EAGVAQSPRYKIIEKRQSVAFWCNPISGHATLYWYQQILGQGPKLLIQFQNNGVVDDSQLPKDRFSAERLKGVDSTLKIQPAKLEDSAVYLCASSPGQYPTKQYFGPGTRLTVT.

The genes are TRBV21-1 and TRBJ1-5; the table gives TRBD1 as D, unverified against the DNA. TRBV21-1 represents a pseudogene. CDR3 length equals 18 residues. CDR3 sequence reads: CASSKVSFAQERNQPQHF. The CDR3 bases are TGTGCCAGCAGCAAAGTTTCGTTTGCACAGGAACGCAATCAGCCCCAGCATTTT.

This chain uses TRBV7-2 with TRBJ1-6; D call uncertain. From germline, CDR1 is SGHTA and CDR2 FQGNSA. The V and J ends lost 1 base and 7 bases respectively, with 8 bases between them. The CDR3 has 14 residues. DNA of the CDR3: TGTGCCAGCAGCTTAGTAGCCGGCAATTCACCCCTCCACTTT. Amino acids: CASSLVAGNSPLHF.